The rows below give T cell receptor beta chains drawn from one sample of a study of blood T cell repertoires in COVID-19. The repertoire was sequenced with immunoSEQ multiplex PCR; TCRdb's copy has only in-frame clones and lacks some. The sample lists around 400,000 clones, about 89% occurring once. Sequencing was performed on peripheral blood. Receptor source: an older woman with COVID-19, enrolled during active disease. The CDR3 runs from the conserved cysteine through the conserved F or W. D genes are given only for firm matches. For some rows the clone size is stated as once, few or many, or as a class when expanded; others skip it.

J gene | V gene | clone size | D gene | CDR3 protein | CDR3 DNA
TRBJ2-3 | TRBV19 | NA | NA | CASSIGARSTDTQYF | TGTGCCAGTAGTATAGGGGCTCGAAGCACAGATACGCAGTATTTT
TRBJ1-3 | TRBV19 | NA | NA | CASSDRGSPGNTIYF | TGTGCCAGTAGCGATCGGGGGAGCCCTGGAAACACCATATATTTT
TRBJ1-1 | TRBV6-6 | NA | NA | CASRGAMNTEAFF | TGTGCCAGCAGGGGAGCTATGAACACTGAAGCTTTCTTT
TRBJ2-1 | TRBV6-5 | NA | TRBD1 | CASSYSGGRGHDEQFF | TGTGCCAGCAGTTACTCGGGGGGCAGGGGGCACGATGAGCAGTTCTTC
TRBJ1-5 | TRBV9 | NA | NA | CASSVDYSGNQPQHF | TGTGCCAGCAGCGTAGACTATTCCGGCAATCAGCCCCAGCATTTT
TRBJ2-2 | TRBV28 | NA | NA | CASRGSVGELFF | TGTGCCAGCCGGGGGTCGGTCGGGGAGCTGTTTTTT
TRBJ2-5 | TRBV5-1 | NA | TRBD2 | CASSLAGLAGHQETQYF | TGCGCCAGCAGCTTGGCGGGGCTAGCGGGGCATCAAGAGACCCAGTACTTC
TRBJ1-1 | TRBV7-9 | NA | TRBD1 | CASSPSRTGDTEAFF | TGTGCCAGCAGCCCAAGCAGGACAGGGGACACTGAAGCTTTCTTT
TRBJ1-4 | TRBV4-2 | few | NA | CASSQGPLSGEKLFF | TGTGCCAGCAGCCAAGGCCCGCTGAGCGGTGAAAAACTGTTTTTT
TRBJ1-1 | TRBV5-1 | NA | NA | CASSFRRSGEATEAFF | TGCGCCAGCAGCTTCCGCCGTTCTGGGGAGGCCACTGAAGCTTTCTTT
TRBJ2-1 | TRBV11-2 | once | TRBD2 | CASSWSAGGLNEQFF | TGTGCCAGCAGCTGGTCGGCGGGGGGGCTTAATGAGCAGTTCTTC
TRBJ2-3 | TRBV2 | NA | NA | CASTGDTDTQYF | TGTGCCAGCACCGGGGATACAGATACGCAGTATTTT
TRBJ2-1 | TRBV29-1 | NA | NA | CSVGRKSLENEQFF | TGCAGCGTTGGCCGAAAAAGCTTAGAGAATGAGCAGTTCTTC